The 26 T cell receptor beta chains below were found in one sample sequenced in a study of blood T cell repertoires in COVID-19. Data came from immunoSEQ multiplex PCR; TCRdb stores just in-frame clones and leaves some out. This table has roughly 250,000 clones, about 80% appearing once. The sequenced sample was peripheral blood. The receptors stem from a person between 70 and 80 years old with COVID-19, enrolled during active disease.

This clone was detected only once. The CDR3 DNA is TGTGCCAGCAGCCGCCTAGCCATAGTTGCAACTAATGAAAAACTGTTTTTT. Its translation: CASSRLAIVATNEKLFF. The chain has TRBV7-2 and TRBJ1-4, with D unresolved. There are 17 residues in the CDR3. V was cut by 5 bases and J by 0 bases, with 16 bases left in between. Germline-derived CDR1 and CDR2 are SGHTA and FQGNSA.

CDR3 in amino acids: CASRELAGNTGELFF. DNA of the CDR3: TGTGCCAGCAGGGAACTAGCGGGGAACACCGGGGAGCTGTTTTTT. The chain recombines TRBV28 with TRBJ2-2; TRBD2 agrees at 9 bases. Germline lookup yields CDR1 MDHEN and CDR2 SYDVKM. The CDR3 covers 15 residues. The J segment lost 1 base and the V segment lost 6 bases, leaving 3 bases of the junction unmatched.

The gene calls are TRBV25-1 and TRBJ1-6; no definite D call. V lost 1 base to trimming and J lost 9 bases, with 13 bases between them. The CDR3 has 15 amino acids. Germline V gives CDR1 MGHDK, CDR2 SYGVNS. CDR3 coding DNA: TGTGCCAGCAGTGAATTTACACGTACGTCTTCACCCCTCCACTTT. Protein: CASSEFTRTSSPLHF.

This clone appeared a single time. V and J are TRBV2 and TRBJ2-5; 8 bases agree with TRBD1. This CDR3 region has 14 residues. V was clipped by 7 bases and J by 5 bases; unmatched bases: 9. The V gene's germline CDR1 is SNHLY and CDR2 FYNNEI. The CDR3 coding sequence is TGTGCCAGCACTCCGGGCAGGGGGCACGAGACCCAGTACTTC. Translating gives CASTPGRGHETQYF.

The V and J genes are TRBV15 and TRBJ2-3; TRBD2 agrees at 7 bases. The CDR3 contains 16 residues. Germline values: CDR1 LNHNV, CDR2 YYDKDF (reference sequence). Trimming cost V 3 bases and J 4 bases; bases outside gene matches: 10. CDR3 sequence reads: CATSSSGGGSPDTQYF. DNA for the CDR3: TGTGCCACCAGCAGTTCCGGTGGCGGGAGCCCAGATACGCAGTATTTT.

The V call is TRBV7-2, the J call TRBJ1-1, with 8 bases fitting TRBD1. This CDR3 is built from 15 residues. The ends lost 5 bases at V and 5 bases at J; junction bases unmatched: 10. The germline V gene has CDR1 SGHTA and CDR2 FQGNSA. CDR3 in DNA: TGTGCCAGCAGCACCCCCCAGGGGGCGCGGACTGAAGCTTTCTTT. This codes for CASSTPQGARTEAFF.

This clone counts as medium-sized. The rearrangement uses TRBV28 and TRBJ2-7; D not resolved. The germline V gene encodes CDR1 MDHEN and CDR2 SYDVKM. There are 13 residues in the CDR3. V was cut by 3 bases and J by 1 base, with 7 bases left in between. CDR3: CASSLVESYEQYF. In DNA, the CDR3 is TGTGCCAGCAGTTTGGTGGAGTCCTACGAGCAGTACTTC.

The rearrangement links TRBV14 to TRBJ1-1; TRBD1 is a possible D gene (5 bases). The CDR3 contains 13 residues. V lost 4 bases to trimming and J lost 4 bases, with 10 bases between them. From germline, CDR1 is SGHDN and CDR2 FVKESK. The CDR3 loop reads CASSPQGTTEAFF. The DNA for the CDR3 is TGTGCCAGCAGCCCGCAGGGCACCACTGAAGCTTTCTTT.

The gene calls are TRBV28 and TRBJ1-3; D remains unclear. Germline V gene lookup returns CDR1 MDHEN and CDR2 SYDVKM. The V end lost 8 bases, the J end lost 0 bases, and 14 bases lay between the germline ends. CDR3 size: 15 residues. The chain's CDR3 is CASGGWKSSGNTIYF. The CDR3 DNA follows: TGTGCCAGCGGCGGCTGGAAGAGCTCTGGAAACACCATATATTTT.

The genes are TRBV6-5 and TRBJ2-2; D ambiguous. Trimming took off 7 bases at V and 3 bases at J, with 12 bases between the two ends. In germline, CDR1 is MNHEY, CDR2 SVGAGI. There are 14 residues in the CDR3. This CDR3 reads CASKAAFDTGELFF. In DNA, the CDR3 is TGTGCCAGCAAGGCAGCGTTCGACACCGGGGAGCTGTTTTTT.

V and J are TRBV5-1 and TRBJ1-4, with D unresolved. The CDR3 consists of 14 residues. The germline V and J ends were trimmed by 3 bases and 6 bases, with 12 bases remaining between them. CDR1 and CDR2 from the germline V gene are SGHRS and YFSETQ. The DNA of the CDR3 is TGCGCCAGCAGCTCAAGGTCCCAGGATGAAAAACTGTTTTTT. Amino acid sequence: CASSSRSQDEKLFF.

This clone was picked up a small number of times. In DNA, the CDR3 is TGTGCCAGCGACCCGGGGGGGGGCTACGAGCAGTACTTC. It yields the protein CASDPGGGYEQYF. The chain couples TRBV6-5 to TRBJ2-7, with TRBD2 matching over 8 bases. Trimming at V came to 8 bases and at J to 3 bases, leaving 6 bases not matched to a gene. This CDR3 is 13 amino acids long. CDR1 is MNHEY and CDR2 is SVGAGI in the germline V gene.

This chain joins TRBV7-2 and TRBJ2-7; the D gene is possibly TRBD1 (6 bases). Germline V CDR1 and CDR2: SGHTA, FQGNSA. The CDR3 contains 14 residues. Trimming shortened V by 0 bases and J by 4 bases, and 10 bases separated the two germline ends. CDR3 DNA sequence: TGTGCCAGCAGCTTAGCCAGGGGACGGTACGAGCAGTACTTC. It specifies CASSLARGRYEQYF.

V usage is TRBV6-1 and J usage is TRBJ2-7, with TRBD1 matching 12 bases. V was pared by 3 bases and J by 1 base, with 1 base of the junction left unmatched. The CDR3 consists of 15 residues. Germline V lookup: CDR1 MNHNS, CDR2 SASEGT. The CDR3 loop reads CASSEGQGASYEQYF. The CDR3 DNA sequence: TGTGCCAGCAGTGAGGGACAGGGGGCATCCTACGAGCAGTACTTC.

This clone was counted once. V and J are TRBV6-5 and TRBJ1-5; TRBD1 might be the D (5 bases). From germline, CDR1 is MNHEY and CDR2 SVGAGI. V was pared by 5 bases and J by 7 bases, with 15 bases between. The CDR3 runs 14 residues. DNA for the CDR3: TGTGCCAGCAGTAACCAGGGTTTAAGGCAGCCCCAGCATTTT. Translation: CASSNQGLRQPQHF.

The chain links TRBV12-3 or TRBV12-4 to TRBJ2-1, with 7 bases aligning to TRBD1. The CDR3 extends over 13 amino acids. The V and J ends lost 6 bases and 7 bases, in that order; junction bases with no gene match: 6. The CDR3 DNA follows: TGTGCCAGCAGCGACAGGGCCGGGAATGAGCAGTTCTTC. This sequence encodes CASSDRAGNEQFF.

This chain joins TRBV2 and TRBJ1-1; possible D gene TRBD1, 5 bases. This CDR3 has 14 amino acids. The ends were cut back, 7 bases at V and 6 bases at J, with 18 bases in the middle. The germline gives CDR1 SNHLY, CDR2 FYNNEI. CDR3 loop: CASIPLGTRAEAFF. CDR3 DNA sequence: TGTGCCAGCATCCCTCTCGGGACTCGGGCTGAAGCTTTCTTT. The whole variable domain, remainder taken from reference TRBV2 and TRBJ1-1, is EPEVTQTPSHQVTQMGQEVILRCVPISNHLYFYWYRQILGQKVEFLVSFYNNEISEKSEIFDDQFSVERPDGSNFTLKIRSTKLEDSAMYFCASIPLGTRAEAFFGQGTRLTVV.

The chain recombines TRBV9 with TRBJ1-6; perhaps TRBD1 as D (5 bases). With 2 bases removed from V and 8 bases from J, the gap between germline ends came to 11 bases. This CDR3 contains 14 residues. Germline V gives CDR1 SGDLS, CDR2 YYNGEE. This CDR3 reads CASSVKWGDSPLHF. Written as DNA, the CDR3 is TGTGCCAGCAGCGTCAAATGGGGGGATTCACCCCTCCACTTT.

The genes are TRBV3-1 (or the pseudogene TRBV3-2) and TRBJ2-3; D may be TRBD2 (5 bases). Trimming pared 3 bases from V and 8 bases from J, leaving 12 bases between. Germline V gives CDR1 LGHDT, CDR2 YNNKEL (reference sequence). The CDR3 runs 13 residues. This chain's CDR3 is CASSHSSAGTQYF. The CDR3 nucleotides are TGTGCCAGCAGCCACTCGTCCGCGGGTACGCAGTATTTT.

The chain joins TRBV6-2 or TRBV6-3 to TRBJ2-7; weak D call: TRBD1 (6 bases). The germline gives CDR1 MNHEY, CDR2 SVGEGT. Deletions cut 4 bases from V and 10 bases from J, with 14 bases between. CDR3 size: 12 residues. CDR3 in amino acids: CASSWAGAVQYF. The CDR3 region has the DNA TGTGCCAGCAGTTGGGCAGGGGCCGTCCAGTACTTC.

The rearrangement uses TRBV6-4 and TRBJ1-1; 9 bases map to TRBD1. This CDR3 has 14 amino acids. Losses at the gene ends were 9 bases for V and 3 bases for J; bases not matched to a gene: 8. In germline, CDR1 is MRHNA, CDR2 SNTAGT. The CDR3 nucleotides are TGTGCCAGTAAGGCCGGGACAGGGTACACTGAAGCTTTCTTT. It codes for CASKAGTGYTEAFF.

The V call is TRBV3-1 (or the pseudogene TRBV3-2), the J call TRBJ2-7; D ambiguous. Germline-derived CDR1 and CDR2 are LGHDT and YNNKEL (reference sequence). Trimming cost V 3 bases and J 3 bases, with 9 bases left between them. This CDR3 is built from 13 residues. The CDR3 DNA sequence: TGTGCCAGCAGCCAGAACAGTGTCTACGAGCAGTACTTC. Amino acid sequence: CASSQNSVYEQYF.

This clone appeared a few times. This chain connects TRBV5-1 to TRBJ2-1; 14 bases agree with TRBD2. Per germline, CDR1 SGHRS and CDR2 YFSETQ. The CDR3 extends over 15 amino acids. V gave up 7 bases and J gave up 9 bases; unmatched junction bases: 9. CDR3 amino acids: CASVRLAGGHSEQFF. CDR3 DNA sequence: TGCGCCAGCGTCCGACTAGCGGGGGGGCACTCTGAGCAGTTCTTC.

The chain uses TRBV9 and TRBJ1-2; TRBD1 matches at 9 bases. Germline CDR1 SGDLS, CDR2 YYNGEE. J lost 13 bases, V lost 1 base, and 5 bases had no gene match. CDR3 size: 12 residues. Written as DNA, the CDR3 is TGTGCCAGCAGCGTAAGGGGACAGGGACTCACCTTC. It is translated as CASSVRGQGLTF.

The chain links TRBV4-1 to TRBJ2-7; D uncertain. V shed 4 bases and J shed 0 bases, with 13 bases lying between them. Per the germline V gene, CDR1 is MGHRA and CDR2 is YSYEKL. The CDR3 length is 15 residues. In DNA form, the CDR3 reads TGCGCCAGCAGCCCCTCTAGGTCGAGCTCCTACGAGCAGTACTTC. Its protein product is CASSPSRSSSYEQYF.

The rearrangement links TRBV19 to TRBJ2-6; tentatively, D is TRBD1 (6 bases). Germline CDR1 is LNHDA and CDR2 is SQIVND (reference sequence). CDR3 length: 14 residues. Trimming stripped 5 bases from V and 7 bases from J, with 12 bases between. CDR3 bases: TGTGCCAGTAGTGCGACAGGCGTTGCCAACGTCCTGACTTTC. Translated, it gives CASSATGVANVLTF.